The clone carrying this T cell receptor beta chain was counted many times. Its antigen remains unidentified. This sample stems from a study of T-cell reconstitution after alpha-beta-depleted transplantation in children. Study findings and constraints: T-cell numbers and diversity one year post-transplant derived largely from freshly generated T cells. Several hundred graft clones that had expanded were reportedly the source of alpha-beta T cells about two months after transplant. Certain patients had high TCRbeta diversity at day 60, and it came from recipient T cells and thymic progenitors that survived.

The CDR3 runs 16 residues. The germline V gene has CDR1 SGHRS and CDR2 YFSETQ. Trimming took off 4 bases at V and 1 base at J, with 18 bases between the two ends. Using unique molecular identifiers, the investigators prepared the TCRbeta library. MiXCR was run by TCRdb on the PCR reads, yielding one entry per CDR3 protein. There are approximately 34,000 distinct CDR3 sequences in the sample; around 6.6% occur only once, and 25% to 30% lies in the top ten. The clonotype originates from a child less than two years old who had a stem cell transplant for acute myeloid leukemia, so the T cells may come from the graft donor. This material consisted of peripheral blood, taken 60 days after TCRalphabeta/CD19-depleted stem cell transplant. This chain uses TRBV5-1 with TRBJ2-7; D remains unclear. As DNA, the CDR3 is TGCGCCAGCAGCCCGGTGATAGGACGAACATCCTACGAGCAGTACTTC. It encodes CASSPVIGRTSYEQYF.